Sequencing of this TCR beta chain was carried out in a study of shared clonotypes between healthy human individuals. General observations from the study: Among non-shared clonotypes, generation probabilities were lower than among those shared by all four donors.

Trimming took 3 bases from V and 4 from J, leaving 17 bases between them. There are 16 residues in the CDR3. The germline CDR1 and CDR2 sequences are SGHRS and YFSETQ. About this clone itself: Its antigen is still unknown.

The repertoire was sequenced with immunoSEQ multiplex PCR; TCRdb's copy has only in-frame clones and lacks some. Altogether approximately 2.4 million clones are present, roughly 95% being singletons, with the ten largest covering approximately 0.13%. This TCR was sampled from a man aged 18 to 35 in good health. V is TRBV5-1 and J is TRBJ1-5, with D possibly matching TRBD1 (5 bases). Sequenced input: naive CD4+ T cells sorted from blood. Indicated subset: CD45RA+ positively selected. The CDR3 here is CASSSKRGPTNQPQHF. The CDR3, as DNA: TGCGCCAGCAGCTCCAAGAGGGGCCCAACAAATCAGCCCCAGCATTTT.